Shown below are 18 T cell receptor beta chains from a single sample sequenced in a study of CD8 T cells in ankylosing spondylitis. TCRdb recomputed calls from the 5' RACE reads with MiXCR, one row per CDR3 protein. The sample lists around 320,000 distinct CDR3 sequences; 20% were seen once. Sequencing was done on a sample of blood, either unsorted or a sorted T cell fraction (not recorded which). The receptors were sampled from a female donor with ankylosing spondylitis or in good health (not recorded which).

The gene calls are TRBV6-5 and TRBJ1-6; D is unclear. The V end was cut by 2 bases, the J end by 6 bases, with 2 bases between. There are 12 residues in the CDR3. Germline V gene sequence: CDR1 MNHEY, CDR2 SVGAGI. The CDR3 sequence is CASSYTNSPLHF. CDR3 coding DNA: TGTGCCAGCAGTTACACTAATTCACCCCTCCACTTT.

CDR3 in DNA: TGCAGCGTTGCGCAGGCTTACTCTGGGGCCAACGTCCTGACTTTC. It yields the protein CSVAQAYSGANVLTF. The rearrangement links TRBV29-1 to TRBJ2-6; D not resolved. The CDR3 extends over 15 amino acids. Germline values: CDR1 SQVTM, CDR2 ANQGSEA. V shed 4 bases and J shed 0 bases, with 10 bases lying between them.

The gene calls are TRBV12-3 or TRBV12-4 and TRBJ2-3, with 11 bases aligning to TRBD2. V gave up 5 bases and J gave up 6 bases; unmatched junction bases: 13. The CDR3 is 17 residues long. The CDR3 spells CASSPGLAGSRADTQYF. The DNA for the CDR3 is TGTGCCAGCAGTCCTGGACTAGCGGGTAGCAGGGCGGATACGCAGTATTTT.

This clonotype was found a few times. The chain has TRBV9 and TRBJ2-2, with D possibly matching TRBD2 (5 bases). The CDR3 runs 14 residues. V lost 5 bases and J 3 bases, leaving 11 bases between the germline ends. CDR1 is SGDLS and CDR2 is YYNGEE in the germline V gene. The CDR3 nucleotides are TGTGCCAGCAGTTTTCTCGGGGACACCGGGGAGCTGTTTTTT. This translates into CASSFLGDTGELFF.

The gene calls are TRBV6-1 and TRBJ2-7, with 8 bases lining up with TRBD1. The CDR3 spans 15 residues. V lost 5 bases and J lost 3; bases outside the gene matches: 9. Germline V CDR1 and CDR2: MNHNS, SASEGT. CDR3 sequence: CASSPKLDRGYEQYF. DNA of the CDR3: TGTGCCAGCAGTCCCAAACTAGACAGGGGCTACGAGCAGTACTTC.

This clonotype was seen a handful of times. The genes are TRBV6-4 and TRBJ2-5, with D perhaps given as TRBD1 or TRBD2 (5 bases each). From germline, CDR1 is MRHNA and CDR2 SNTAGT. With 2 bases removed from V and 5 bases from J, the gap between germline ends came to 15 bases. This CDR3 is 15 amino acids long. Written as DNA, the CDR3 is TGTGCCAGCAGTGACCCGCCGGGACCAGAGGAGACCCAGTACTTC. Protein sequence: CASSDPPGPEETQYF.

The chain carries TRBV5-1 and TRBJ2-1; 7 bases agree with TRBD2. The CDR3 covers 15 residues. The V gene end was trimmed by 4 bases and the J gene end by 2 bases; junction bases not matched to a gene: 6. Germline CDR1 and CDR2: SGHRS and YFSETQ. The CDR3 DNA reads TGCGCCAGCAGCCGTTCTAGCGGAGCCTACAATGAGCAGTTCTTC. Its protein is CASSRSSGAYNEQFF.

This clonotype was recorded a few times. The rearrangement joins TRBV6-5 to TRBJ2-7; TRBD2 matches 12 bases. Trimming at V came to 4 bases and at J to 7 bases, leaving 17 bases not matched to a gene. CDR3 length: 18 residues. Germline lookup yields CDR1 MNHEY and CDR2 SVGAGI. Here the CDR3 reads CASSSRTSGIAPIREQYF. The CDR3, as DNA: TGTGCCAGCAGTTCGCGGACTAGCGGGATCGCGCCTATAAGGGAGCAGTACTTC.

This clonotype was detected ten times or more. The J gene is TRBJ2-1, the V gene TRBV6-2 or TRBV6-3; TRBD1 matches at 7 bases. This CDR3 is built from 15 residues. The V gene end was trimmed by 5 bases and the J gene end by 0 bases; junction bases not matched to a gene: 4. CDR1 and CDR2 (germline): MNHEY, SVGEGT. The CDR3 loop is CASSRRQGSYNEQFF. The CDR3 DNA reads as TGTGCCAGCAGTCGCCGACAGGGCTCCTACAATGAGCAGTTCTTC.

The sample holds a few counts of this clonotype. This chain connects TRBV20-1 to TRBJ2-1, with TRBD2 identical over 7 bases. The CDR3 has 15 residues. The junction had 4 bases not matched to a gene; V was cut back by 0 bases and J by 2 bases. Looked up from germline, CDR1 is DFQATT and CDR2 is SNEGSKA (reference sequence). CDR3 sequence reads: CSARDYSGTYNEQFF. In nucleotides, the CDR3 is TGCAGTGCTAGAGATTACAGCGGGACCTACAATGAGCAGTTCTTC.

This clonotype was observed at least ten times. The chain joins TRBV4-2 to TRBJ2-7, with D perhaps TRBD1 (6 bases). Germline loops: CDR1 LGHNA, CDR2 YNFKEQ. V lost 1 base and J lost 3, with 22 bases in between. CDR3 length equals 18 residues. The CDR3 loop reads CASSQVGETGWTVYEQYF. The CDR3 nucleotides are TGTGCCAGCAGCCAAGTCGGGGAAACAGGGTGGACTGTCTACGAGCAGTACTTC.

The J gene is TRBJ2-3, the V gene TRBV18; possible D gene TRBD1, 6 bases. Trimming took 5 bases from V and 2 from J, leaving 14 bases between them. CDR1 and CDR2 from the germline V gene are KGHSH and LQKENI. The CDR3 consists of 15 residues. The CDR3 reads CASSTRDTYTDTQYF. CDR3 sequence (DNA): TGTGCCAGCTCAACCCGGGACACATACACAGATACGCAGTATTTT.

This clonotype has only a few counts. This chain connects TRBV6-1 to TRBJ2-7, with 9 bases fitting TRBD2. With 10 bases clipped from V and 2 bases from J, the junction kept 12 bases outside the gene matches. The CDR3 contains 15 residues. Germline V gives CDR1 MNHNS, CDR2 SASEGT. CDR3 in amino acids: CATRNSGRRTYEQYF. The CDR3 nucleotides are TGTGCCACCCGGAATAGCGGGAGAAGGACCTACGAGCAGTACTTC.

J is TRBJ2-3 and V is TRBV20-1, with D tentatively TRBD1 (5 bases). With 6 bases removed from V and 2 bases from J, the gap between germline ends came to 15 bases. Germline CDR1 reads DFQATT; CDR2 reads SNEGSKA (reference sequence). The CDR3 covers 14 residues. CDR3 sequence: CSAARSRVTDTQYF. CDR3 DNA sequence: TGCAGTGCCGCCCGGAGCAGGGTCACAGATACGCAGTATTTT.

This chain links TRBV20-1 with TRBJ2-6, with TRBD2 as a possible D gene (5 bases). Looked up from germline, CDR1 is DFQATT and CDR2 is SNEGSKA (reference sequence). This CDR3 region has 15 residues. V was clipped by 3 bases and J by 0 bases, with 9 bases between them. Here the CDR3 reads CSASNGNSGANVLTF. The CDR3 DNA reads as TGCAGTGCTAGTAACGGGAACTCTGGGGCCAACGTCCTGACTTTC.

V usage is TRBV9 and J usage is TRBJ1-3; D not resolved. Germline CDR1 is SGDLS and CDR2 is YYNGEE. CDR3 length: 14 amino acids. Between the trimmed V and J ends, which lost 2 bases and 0 bases, there was a span of 6 bases. CDR3 amino acids: CASSVQSSGNTIYF. The CDR3 region has the DNA TGTGCCAGCAGCGTTCAGAGCTCTGGAAACACCATATATTTT.

This clonotype was seen more than once but under ten times. The chain has TRBV3-1 and TRBJ2-7; no clear D. The CDR3 has 11 amino acids. The germline V and J ends were trimmed by 1 base and 8 bases, with 6 bases remaining between them. CDR1 is LGHDT, CDR2 YNNKEL, per germline (reference sequence). In DNA form, the CDR3 reads TGTGCCAGCAGCCAAGCAGAGAAGCAGTACTTC. It translates to CASSQAEKQYF.

This clonotype was seen a handful of times. The rearrangement uses TRBV7-8 and TRBJ2-7; 7 bases fit TRBD2. CDR3 length: 14 amino acids. Germline assignment: CDR1 SGHVS and CDR2 FQNEAQ. V was clipped by 3 bases and J by 5 bases; unmatched bases: 7. The CDR3 protein is CASSFRLAQDEQYF. The CDR3 DNA reads as TGTGCCAGCAGCTTCAGACTAGCTCAGGACGAGCAGTACTTC. The full variable domain, its missing parts supplied by reference TRBV7-8 and TRBJ2-7, is GAGVSQSPRYKVAKRGQDVALRCDPISGHVSLFWYQQALGQGPEFLTYFQNEAQLDKSGLPSDRFFAERPEGSVSTLKIQRTQQEDSAVYLCASSFRLAQDEQYFGPGTRLTVT.